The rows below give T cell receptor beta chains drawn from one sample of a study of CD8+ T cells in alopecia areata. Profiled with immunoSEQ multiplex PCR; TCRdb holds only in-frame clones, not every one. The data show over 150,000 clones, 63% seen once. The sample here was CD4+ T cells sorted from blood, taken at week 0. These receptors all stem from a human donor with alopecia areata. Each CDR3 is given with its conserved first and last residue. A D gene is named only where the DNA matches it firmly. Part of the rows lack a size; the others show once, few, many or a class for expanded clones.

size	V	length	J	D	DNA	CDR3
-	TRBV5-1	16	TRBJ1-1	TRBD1	TGCGCCAGCAGCGTGACAGGGGGCGCCGTGAACACTGAAGCTTTCTTT	CASSVTGGAVNTEAFF
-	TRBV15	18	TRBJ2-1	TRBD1	TGTGCCACCAGCAGAGATGTCCCGAGGACAGGTCAAGGGGGTGAGCAGTTCTTC	CATSRDVPRTGQGGEQFF
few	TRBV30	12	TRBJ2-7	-	TGTGCCTGGACTGTTGAGGGCTACGAGCAGTACTTC	CAWTVEGYEQYF
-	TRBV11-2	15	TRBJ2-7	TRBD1	TGTGCCAGCAGCTATAGGACAGGGGCGCCCTACGAGCAGTACTTC	CASSYRTGAPYEQYF
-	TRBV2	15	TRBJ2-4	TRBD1	TGTGCCAGCAGTGAAGCGGGACAGCTACGAAACATTCAGTACTTC	CASSEAGQLRNIQYF
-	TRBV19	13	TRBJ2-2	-	TGTGCCAGTAGTATACAAGACACCGGGGAGCTGTTTTTT	CASSIQDTGELFF
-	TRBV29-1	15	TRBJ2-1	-	TGCAGCGTTCAAAATAGGTCACGGACATACAATGAGCAGTTCTTC	CSVQNRSRTYNEQFF
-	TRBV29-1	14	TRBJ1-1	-	TGCAGCGTTGAACTTAAACTGCTGAACACTGAAGCTTTCTTT	CSVELKLLNTEAFF
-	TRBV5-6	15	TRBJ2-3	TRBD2	TGTGCCAGCAGCGGACTAGCGGGGGGCACAGATACGCAGTATTTT	CASSGLAGGTDTQYF
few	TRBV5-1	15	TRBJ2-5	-	TGCGCCAGCAGCTTGGAGGCAAAAAGTGGAGAGACCCAGTACTTC	CASSLEAKSGETQYF
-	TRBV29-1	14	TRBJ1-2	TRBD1	TGCAGCGCGGATCCGGGACAGGGGGCGGGTGGCTACACCTTC	CSADPGQGAGGYTF
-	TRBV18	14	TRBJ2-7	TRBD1	TGTGCCAGCTCCCAGGGGACAGGGAATATCAAGCAGTACTTC	CASSQGTGNIKQYF
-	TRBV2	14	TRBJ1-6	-	TGTGCCAGCAGTGAAAGCAGAAGAAGTTCACCCCTCCACTTT	CASSESRRSSPLHF
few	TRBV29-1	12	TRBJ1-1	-	TGCAGCGTTAGGGAGGCGGGCACTGAAGCTTTCTTT	CSVREAGTEAFF
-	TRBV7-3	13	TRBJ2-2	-	TGTGCCAGCAGCTTCCTAGGGGGCGGGGAGCTGTTTTTT	CASSFLGGGELFF
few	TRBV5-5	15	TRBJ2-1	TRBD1	TGTGCCAGCAGCTGGGTTCAGGGGGCGCCGGGTGAGCAGTTCTTC	CASSWVQGAPGEQFF
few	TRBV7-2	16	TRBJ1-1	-	TGTGCCAGCAGCGCCACCCTAGGGGTAAAGAGAGCTGAAGCTTTCTTT	CASSATLGVKRAEAFF
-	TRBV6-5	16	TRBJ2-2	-	TGTGCCAGCAGTTCCGGCGGGGTAAAGAACACCGGGGAGCTGTTTTTT	CASSSGGVKNTGELFF
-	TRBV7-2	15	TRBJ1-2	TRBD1	TGTGCCAGCAGCCCCCGGGACAGGGCTGTTTATGGCTACACCTTC	CASSPRDRAVYGYTF
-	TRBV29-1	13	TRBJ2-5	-	TGCAGCGGTATACGGGGGAGTCTAGAGACCCAGTACTTC	CSGIRGSLETQYF
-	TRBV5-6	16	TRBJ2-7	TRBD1	TGTGCCAGCAGCTATCCCCGGACAGGGGCAACCTACGAGCAGTACTTC	CASSYPRTGATYEQYF
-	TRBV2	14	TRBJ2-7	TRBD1	TGTGCCAGCAGCCTTGACAGGGAAAACTACGAGCAGTACTTC	CASSLDRENYEQYF
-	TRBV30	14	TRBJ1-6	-	TGTGCCTGGAGTGTACCCCCCTTTAATTCACCCCTCCACTTT	CAWSVPPFNSPLHF
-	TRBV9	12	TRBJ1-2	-	TGTGCCAGCAGCTCCACCGCGCCTGGCTACACCTTC	CASSSTAPGYTF
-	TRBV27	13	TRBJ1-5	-	TGTGCCAGCAGTCCTTATCGAGGGTCGCCCCAGCATTTT	CASSPYRGSPQHF
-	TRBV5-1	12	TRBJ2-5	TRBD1	TGCGCCAGCAGCTTCAGGGGGGAGACCCAGTACTTC	CASSFRGETQYF
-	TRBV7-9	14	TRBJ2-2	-	TGTGCCAGCAGCCATTCAGGATCGGCGAGGGAGCTGTTTTTT	CASSHSGSARELFF
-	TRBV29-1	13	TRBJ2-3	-	TGCAGCACCCGGGACCACGGCACAGATACGCAGTATTTT	CSTRDHGTDTQYF
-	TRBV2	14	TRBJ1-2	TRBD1	TGTGCCAGCAGCGTCGGACAGGGGCCCTATGGCTACACCTTC	CASSVGQGPYGYTF
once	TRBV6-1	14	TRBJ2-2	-	TGTGCCAGCTCTCGGACAGTGAACACCGGGGAGCTGTTTTTT	CASSRTVNTGELFF
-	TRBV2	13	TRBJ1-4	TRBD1	TGTGCCACCAGGACAGGGGAAGAAGAAAAACTGTTTTTT	CATRTGEEEKLFF
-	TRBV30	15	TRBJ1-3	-	TGTGCCTGGAGTGTATACCAGGGGTCTGGAAACACCATATATTTT	CAWSVYQGSGNTIYF
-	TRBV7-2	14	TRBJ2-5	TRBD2	TGTGCCACCGGATTGGCGGGGGGTCGAGAGACCCAGTACTTC	CATGLAGGRETQYF
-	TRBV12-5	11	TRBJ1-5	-	TGTGCTAGTGGCCCAAATCAGCCCCAGCATTTT	CASGPNQPQHF
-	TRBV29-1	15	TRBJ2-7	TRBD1	TGCAGCGTTGAAGATCCAGGACAGGGGTCGGACGAGCAGTACTTC	CSVEDPGQGSDEQYF
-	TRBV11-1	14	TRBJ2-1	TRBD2	TGTGCCAGCAGCTCCACTAGCGGGGGGAATGAGCAGTTCTTC	CASSSTSGGNEQFF
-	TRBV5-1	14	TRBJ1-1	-	TGCGCCAGCAGCTCCGGGACCTTGGGAACTGAAGCTTTCTTT	CASSSGTLGTEAFF
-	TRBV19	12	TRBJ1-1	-	TGTGCCAGTAGTATTGGAAACACTGAAGCTTTCTTT	CASSIGNTEAFF
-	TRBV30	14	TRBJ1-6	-	TGTGCCTGGGGACTCATCCCTGAGATTTCACCCCTCCACTTT	CAWGLIPEISPLHF
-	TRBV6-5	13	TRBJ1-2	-	TGTGCCAGCAGCCACGACAGTGCATGGGGCTACACCTTC	CASSHDSAWGYTF
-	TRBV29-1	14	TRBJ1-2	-	TGCAGCGTTGGTAATACAGACGGATACTATGGCTACACCTTC	CSVGNTDGYYGYTF
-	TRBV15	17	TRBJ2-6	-	TGTGCCACCAGCAGAGATCTTGTCGGCACTGGGGCCAACGTCCTGACTTTC	CATSRDLVGTGANVLTF
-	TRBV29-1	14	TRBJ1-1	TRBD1	TGCAGCGTTGTCCGACAGGGGCTGGGCACTGAAGCTTTCTTT	CSVVRQGLGTEAFF
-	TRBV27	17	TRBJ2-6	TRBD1	TGTGCCAGCAGGGGGACAGGGGGCTTCTCTGGGGCCAACGTCCTGACTTTC	CASRGTGGFSGANVLTF
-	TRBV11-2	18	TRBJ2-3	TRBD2	TGTGCCAGCAGCCGTCCCAGGTTGCGGGGGGCGCACACAGATACGCAGTATTTT	CASSRPRLRGAHTDTQYF
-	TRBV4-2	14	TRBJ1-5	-	TGTGCCAGCAGCCAAGGTCGGGCTGATCAGCCCCAGCATTTT	CASSQGRADQPQHF
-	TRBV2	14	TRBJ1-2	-	TGTGCCAGCAATCCGGAGGGCCCGAAATATGGCTACACCTTC	CASNPEGPKYGYTF
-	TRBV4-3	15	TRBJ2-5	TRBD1	TGCGCCAGCAGCCAAGTGTTGACAGGGGGAGAGACCCAGTACTTC	CASSQVLTGGETQYF
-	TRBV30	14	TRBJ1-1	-	TGTGCCTGGAGCACAGGGCTCCTGAACACTGAAGCTTTCTTT	CAWSTGLLNTEAFF
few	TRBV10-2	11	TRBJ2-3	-	TGCGCCAGCAGTGGGGGAGATACGCAGTATTTT	CASSGGDTQYF
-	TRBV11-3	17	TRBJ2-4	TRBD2	TGTGCCAGCAGCGTCGGGACTAGCGGGGGGTGGTCGGACATTCAGTACTTC	CASSVGTSGGWSDIQYF